This T cell receptor beta chain was found in a study of T cell repertoires in cytomegalovirus infection. CDR1 MNHEY and CDR2 SMNVEV come from the germline V gene (reference sequence). This CDR3 region has 13 residues. Trimming stripped 4 bases from V and 5 bases from J, with 10 bases between. Findings of the study overall: Clonotypes of TCR beta that were HLA-C-restricted and CMV-specific dominated the ex vivo response.

This clonotype was observed a few times. Its cognate antigen is unknown. TCRdb reprocessed the reads with MiXCR, giving one entry per CDR3 protein. The table lists about 470,000 distinct CDR3 sequences, approximately 40% of them singletons, with around 44% in the top ten. J is TRBJ2-3 and V is TRBV27; the D gene could be TRBD1 or TRBD2 (6 bases each). The source is a human donor in good health (CMV status not recorded). Some clones in this sample may be carry-over from other donors' samples. The sequenced sample was cultured PBMCs, obtained from culture after CMV antigen stimulation. DNA of the CDR3: TGTGCCAGCAGTTGGGGGGCAGGAGATACGCAGTATTTT. Translated: CASSWGAGDTQYF.